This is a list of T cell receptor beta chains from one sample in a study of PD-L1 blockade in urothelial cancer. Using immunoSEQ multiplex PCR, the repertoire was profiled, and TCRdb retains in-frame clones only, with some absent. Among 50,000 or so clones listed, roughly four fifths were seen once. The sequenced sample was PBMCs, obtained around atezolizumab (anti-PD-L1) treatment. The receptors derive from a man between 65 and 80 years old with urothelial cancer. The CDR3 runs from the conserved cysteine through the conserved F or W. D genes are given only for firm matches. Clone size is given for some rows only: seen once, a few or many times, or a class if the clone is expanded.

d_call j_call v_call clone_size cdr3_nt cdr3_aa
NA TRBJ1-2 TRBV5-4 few TGTGCCAGCAGCTTTCAGGGGAACTATGGCTACACCTTC CASSFQGNYGYTF
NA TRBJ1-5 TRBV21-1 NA TGTGCCAGCAGCAAAGAACAGGTGATCAGCAATCAGCCCCAGCATTTT CASSKEQVISNQPQHF
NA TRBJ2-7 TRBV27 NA TGTGCCAGCAGCTCGGGAAGGTTTTACGAGCAGTACTTC CASSSGRFYEQYF
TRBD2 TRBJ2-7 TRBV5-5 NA TGTGCCAGCAGCTTGGACGGGGGGTACGAGCAGTACTTC CASSLDGGYEQYF
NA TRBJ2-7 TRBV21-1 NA TGTGCCAGCAGCACCAGGAAACCGGGACTGCTACGCGAGCAGTACTTC CASSTRKPGLLREQYF
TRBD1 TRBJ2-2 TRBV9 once TGTGCCAGCAGGGGACAGAGTACCGGGGAGCTGTTTTTT CASRGQSTGELFF
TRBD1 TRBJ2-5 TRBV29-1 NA TGCAGCGTTGCCGGTTCAGGGGGCTCCAAAGAGACCCAGTACTTC CSVAGSGGSKETQYF
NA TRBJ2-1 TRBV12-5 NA TGTGCTAGTGGTTTGGTACAAAATGAGCAGTTCTTC CASGLVQNEQFF
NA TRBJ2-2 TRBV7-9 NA TGTGCCAGCACCCGGTTGGACAGCACAGCGAACACCGGGGAGCTGTTTTTT CASTRLDSTANTGELFF
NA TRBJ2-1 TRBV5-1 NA TGCGCCAGCAGCTTGCGAGGAGATGAGCAGTTCTTC CASSLRGDEQFF